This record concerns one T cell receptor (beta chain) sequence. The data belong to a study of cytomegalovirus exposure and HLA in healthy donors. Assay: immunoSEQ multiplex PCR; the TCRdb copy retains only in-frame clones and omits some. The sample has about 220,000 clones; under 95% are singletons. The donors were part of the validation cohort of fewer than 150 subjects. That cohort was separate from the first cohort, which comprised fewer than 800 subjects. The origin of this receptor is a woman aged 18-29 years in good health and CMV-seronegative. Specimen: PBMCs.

The CDR3, as DNA: TGTGCCAGCAGCTTGGCCCGGCAGGGGCCAGATACGCAGTATTTT. Its protein product is CASSLARQGPDTQYF. The V gene is TRBV5-8, the J gene TRBJ2-3, with D perhaps TRBD1 (6 bases). Trimming took 0 bases from V and 4 from J, leaving 12 bases between them. Germline V gives CDR1 SGHTS, CDR2 YDEGEE. CDR3 length equals 15 residues.